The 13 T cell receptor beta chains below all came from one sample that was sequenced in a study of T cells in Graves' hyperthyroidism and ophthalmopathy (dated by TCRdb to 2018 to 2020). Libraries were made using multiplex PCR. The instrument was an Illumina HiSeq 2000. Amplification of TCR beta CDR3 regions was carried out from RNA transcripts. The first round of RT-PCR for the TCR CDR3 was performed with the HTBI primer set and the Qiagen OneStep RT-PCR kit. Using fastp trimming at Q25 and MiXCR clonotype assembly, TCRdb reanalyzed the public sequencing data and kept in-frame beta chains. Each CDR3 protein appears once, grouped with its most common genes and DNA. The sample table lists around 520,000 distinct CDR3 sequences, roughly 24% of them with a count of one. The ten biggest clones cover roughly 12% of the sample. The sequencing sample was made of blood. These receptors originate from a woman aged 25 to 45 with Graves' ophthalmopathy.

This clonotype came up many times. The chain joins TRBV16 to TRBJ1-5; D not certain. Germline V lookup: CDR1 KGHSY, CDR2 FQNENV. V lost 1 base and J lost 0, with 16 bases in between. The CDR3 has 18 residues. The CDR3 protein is CASSQFYPQPYSNQPQHF. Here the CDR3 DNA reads TGTGCCAGCAGCCAATTTTATCCACAGCCATATAGCAATCAGCCCCAGCATTTT.

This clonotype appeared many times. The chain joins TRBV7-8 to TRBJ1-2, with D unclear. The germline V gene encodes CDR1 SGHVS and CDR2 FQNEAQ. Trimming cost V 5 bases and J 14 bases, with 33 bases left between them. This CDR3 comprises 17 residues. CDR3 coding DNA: TGTGCCAGCAGCCCCAGGAGGGTGCGCGCCTCGTACTATGGCTTGACCTTC. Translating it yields CASSPRRVRASYYGLTF.

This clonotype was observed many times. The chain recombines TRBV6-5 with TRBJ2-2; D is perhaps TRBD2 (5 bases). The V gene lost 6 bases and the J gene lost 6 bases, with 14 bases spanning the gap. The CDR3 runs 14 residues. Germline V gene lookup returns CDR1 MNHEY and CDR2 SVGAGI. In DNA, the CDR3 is TGTGCCAGCAGCGCACGGGGTGGGGCCGGGGAGCTGTTTTTT. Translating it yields CASSARGGAGELFF.

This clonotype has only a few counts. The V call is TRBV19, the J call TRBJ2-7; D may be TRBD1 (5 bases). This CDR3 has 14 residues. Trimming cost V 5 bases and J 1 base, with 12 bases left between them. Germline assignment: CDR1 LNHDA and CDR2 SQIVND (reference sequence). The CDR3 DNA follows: TGTGCCAGTAGTCCCTCCAGGACATCCTACGAGCAGTACTTC. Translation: CASSPSRTSYEQYF.

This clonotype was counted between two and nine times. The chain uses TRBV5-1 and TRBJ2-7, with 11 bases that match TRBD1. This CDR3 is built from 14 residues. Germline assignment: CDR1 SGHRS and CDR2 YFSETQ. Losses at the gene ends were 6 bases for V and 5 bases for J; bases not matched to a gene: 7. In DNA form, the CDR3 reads TGCGCCAGCAAGGAAAGGACAGGGGGCGACGAGCAGTACTTC. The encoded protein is CASKERTGGDEQYF.

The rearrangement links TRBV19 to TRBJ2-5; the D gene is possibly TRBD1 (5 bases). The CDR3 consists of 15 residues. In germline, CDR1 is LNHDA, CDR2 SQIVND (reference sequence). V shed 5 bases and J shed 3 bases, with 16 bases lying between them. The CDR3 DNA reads TGTGCCAGTAGTCTAGGCGCGACAGAGGAAGAGACCCAGTACTTC. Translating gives CASSLGATEEETQYF.

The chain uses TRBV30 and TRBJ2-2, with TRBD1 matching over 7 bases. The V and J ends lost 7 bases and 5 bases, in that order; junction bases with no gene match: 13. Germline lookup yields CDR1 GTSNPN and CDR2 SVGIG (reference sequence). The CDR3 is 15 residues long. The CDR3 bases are TGTGCCTACCGGACAGGCCTCGAGGATACCGGGGAGCTGTTTTTT. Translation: CAYRTGLEDTGELFF. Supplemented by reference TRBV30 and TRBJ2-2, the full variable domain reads SQTIHQWPATLVQPVGSPLSLECTVEGTSNPNLYWYRQAAGRGLQLLFYSVGIGQISSEVPQNLSASRPQDRQFILSSKKLLLSDSGFYLCAYRTGLEDTGELFFGEGSRLTVL.

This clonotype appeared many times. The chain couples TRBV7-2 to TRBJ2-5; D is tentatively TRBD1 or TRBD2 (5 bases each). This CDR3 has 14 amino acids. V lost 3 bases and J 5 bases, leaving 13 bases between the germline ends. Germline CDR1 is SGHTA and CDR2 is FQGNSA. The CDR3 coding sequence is TGTGCCAGCAGCTTGAATGAGGGGATGGAGACCCAGTACTTC. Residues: CASSLNEGMETQYF.

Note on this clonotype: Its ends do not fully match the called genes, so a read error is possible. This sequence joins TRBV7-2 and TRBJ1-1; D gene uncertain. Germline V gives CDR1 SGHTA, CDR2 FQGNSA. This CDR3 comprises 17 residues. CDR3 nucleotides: TGTGCCAGCAGCTTAGCCCCCTCGGAGGTCACGTACACTGATGCTTTCTTT. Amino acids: CASSLAPSEVTYTDAFF.

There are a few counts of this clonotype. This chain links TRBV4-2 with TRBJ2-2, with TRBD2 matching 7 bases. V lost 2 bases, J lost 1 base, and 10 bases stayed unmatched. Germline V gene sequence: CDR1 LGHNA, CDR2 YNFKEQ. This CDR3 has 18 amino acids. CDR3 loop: CASSQRGESRGNTGELFF. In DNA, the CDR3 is TGTGCCAGCAGCCAACGGGGGGAATCGCGGGGGAACACCGGGGAGCTGTTTTTT.

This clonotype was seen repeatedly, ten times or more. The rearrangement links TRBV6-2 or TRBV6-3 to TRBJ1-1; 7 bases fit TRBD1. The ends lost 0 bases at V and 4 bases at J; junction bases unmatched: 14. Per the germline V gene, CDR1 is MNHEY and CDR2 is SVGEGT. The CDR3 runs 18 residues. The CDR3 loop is CASSYSKWAGGLGTEAFF. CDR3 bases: TGTGCCAGCAGTTACTCGAAATGGGCAGGGGGGCTCGGCACTGAAGCTTTCTTT.

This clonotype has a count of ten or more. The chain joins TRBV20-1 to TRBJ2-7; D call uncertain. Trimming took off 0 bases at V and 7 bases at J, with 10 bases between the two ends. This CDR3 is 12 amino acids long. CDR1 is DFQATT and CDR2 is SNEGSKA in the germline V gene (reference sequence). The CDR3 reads CSARDRVWEQYF. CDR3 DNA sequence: TGCAGTGCTAGAGATCGAGTGTGGGAGCAGTACTTC.

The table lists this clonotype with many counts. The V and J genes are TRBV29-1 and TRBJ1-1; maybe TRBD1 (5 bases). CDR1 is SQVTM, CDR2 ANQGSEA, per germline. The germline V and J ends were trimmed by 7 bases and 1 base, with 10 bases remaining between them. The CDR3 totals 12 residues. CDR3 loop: CSGMGGNTEAFF. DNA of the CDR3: TGCAGCGGTATGGGGGGGAACACTGAAGCTTTCTTT.